What follows is one TCR beta chain and its context. Only in-frame clones appear in the TCRdb table, and some are missing; sequencing was by immunoSEQ multiplex PCR. The sample shows approximately 79,000 clones, roughly 93% of them seen only once. The length of the CDR3 is 14 residues. V lost 3 bases and J lost 2, with 8 bases in between. The germline gives CDR1 MNHEY, CDR2 SVGAGI. This sample is part of a study of T cell changes during pregnancy in multiple sclerosis. The sample consisted of peripheral blood, taken in the second trimester of pregnancy. The rearrangement links TRBV6-5 to TRBJ1-5, with D perhaps TRBD1 (6 bases). The clonotype was recovered from a female donor in good health, enrolled as a control in a pregnancy study. The CDR3 bases are TGTGCCAGCAGTTATCGGACAGGCAATCAGCCCCAGCATTTT. This encodes CASSYRTGNQPQHF.